Reported below is one T cell receptor (beta chain). This sample was taken from a study of shared clonotypes between healthy human individuals. CD4+ cell separation produced CD45RA+ naive and CD45RA-negative memory subsets. Germline CDR1 is SGDLS and CDR2 is YYNGEE. The CDR3 sequence is 15 residues long. Trimming removed 7 bases at V and 8 bases at J, with 21 bases between. Assay execution proceeded at the deep level. TCRdb keeps only in-frame clones here, not all; method: immunoSEQ multiplex PCR. The table lists 2,100,000 or so clones, approximately 96% of them singletons. The chain uses TRBV9 and TRBJ1-4; weak D call: TRBD1 (6 bases). This clonotype was sampled from a man aged 18 to 29 in good health. Material: naive CD4+ T cells sorted from blood. Sample subset: CD45RA+ positively selected. CDR3 region: CASGEWQGTEEKLFF. In nucleotides, the CDR3 is TGTGCCAGCGGAGAGTGGCAGGGGACGGAGGAAAAACTGTTTTTT.